A single sample gave rise to the 2 T cell receptor beta chains below, sequenced in a study of shared clonotypes between healthy human individuals. Assay used: immunoSEQ multiplex PCR; TCRdb lists only in-frame clones, some missing. The sample includes hundreds of thousands of clones, 77% of them seen just once. The material sequenced was PBMCs. These receptors came from a woman aged 35 to 49 in good health. Some clones in this sample may be carry-over from other donors' samples.

This chain connects TRBV19 to TRBJ2-2; a possible D gene is TRBD1 (6 bases). Between the trimmed V and J ends, which lost 10 bases and 7 bases, there was a span of 10 bases. The germline V gene has CDR1 LNHDA and CDR2 SQIVND (reference sequence). The CDR3 spans 11 residues. CDR3 in DNA: TGTGCCACCGGGACATTCGGGGAGCTGTTTTTT. Protein: CATGTFGELFF.

This clone was detected only once. The rearrangement joins TRBV10-3 to TRBJ1-1; 9 nucleotides match TRBD1. This CDR3 spans 15 amino acids. CDR1 is ENHRY and CDR2 is SYGVKD in the germline V gene. J gave up 3 bases and V 6 bases, and 8 bases lay outside the gene matches. CDR3 protein: CAIRQGASMYTEAFF. The CDR3 nucleotides are TGTGCCATCAGACAGGGGGCTAGTATGTACACTGAAGCTTTCTTT.